This T cell receptor (beta chain) was captured by sequencing in a study of CD8 T cells in Susac syndrome (dated by TCRdb to the late 2010s). Notes on the research overall: The study used repertoire sequencing to test whether antigen drove CD8+ T cell activation and differentiation in Susac syndrome. CD8+ T cell repertoire clonality was compared between fewer than 13 healthy donors, approximately 14 Susac syndrome patients and fewer than 19 multiple sclerosis patients.

The investigation overall reported the following: The number of individuals in the TCR sequencing and HLA analysis was acknowledged as relatively small.

Comment on this clonotype: Its cognate antigen has yet to be identified. No qualities accompany the bases; no much larger clone lies one base away.

RNA was extracted with the RNeasy kit and roughly 0.5 to 1 ug was reverse transcribed using random hexamers. The immunoSEQ multiplex PCR assay, covering 54 Vbeta and 13 Jbeta segments, was used to amplify TCR beta CDR3 regions. PCR amplification bias was corrected using a synthetic template baseline for primer optimization and computational correction. Turning to the authors' computational methods: Reads were assigned to V, D and J genes according to IMGT and analyzed in immunoSEQ Analyzer, with only productive sequences retained. Clonality was computed as one minus Shannon entropy normalized by log2 of the number of productive unique sequences. Public and private clones were assessed among the 100 most prevalent clones of each patient and control. A clone was defined as Susac-specific if it was absent from the healthy and MS cohorts, from roughly 990 published viral clones and from other ImmuneACCESS disease sequences. TCRdb trimmed the raw reads at Q25, called clones with MiXCR and kept productive beta chains. Under each unique CDR3 protein, matching rows form one entry showing the most common genes and DNA. The V and J calls shown here were made by TCRdb, not taken from the authors' results. The sample includes 100,000 to 150,000 distinct CDR3 sequences, with around 86% observed a single time. Together, the top ten hold roughly 0.53% of the sample.

Peripheral blood CD8+ and CD4+ T cells from healthy donors, Susac syndrome patients and multiple sclerosis patients were profiled by high-throughput TCR beta sequencing. Multiple sclerosis controls were treatment-naive patients with stable or active relapsing-remitting disease fulfilling revised McDonald criteria. CD8+ TEMRA cells were enriched by FACS, while bulk CD8+ and CD4+ T cells were purified by magnetic negative isolation. Blood was drawn into EDTA tubes, processed within 24 hours, and PBMCs were isolated by density gradient centrifugation. PBMCs intended for TCR sequencing were cryopreserved in liquid nitrogen and were subsequently thawed in a 37 degrees C water bath. The sorted or isolated CD4+, CD8+ and CD8+ TEMRA cells had a purity of 90% or higher. At the junction V is shortened by 1 base and J by 6 bases, with 12 bases in between. As encoded in the germline V gene, CDR1 is SQVTM while CDR2 is ANQGSEA. From the cysteine through the phenylalanine, the CDR3 covers 14 amino acids. Only CDR3 DNA is held: 42 bases, read in frame from base 1.

The rearrangement combines TRBV29-1 with TRBJ2-2; the D gene is perhaps TRBD2, from 7 matching bases. Sequencing used CD8+ T cells from PBMCs. The sequence came from a human donor with multiple sclerosis. The CDR3 is CSVEGGGPPGELFF. Read as DNA, the sequence is TGCAGCGTTGAAGGCGGGGGCCCTCCCGGGGAGCTGTTTTTT.